A selection of T cell receptor beta chains follows, all from one sample in a study of T cells after yellow fever vaccination. A single record per CDR3 protein comes from TCRdb applying MiXCR to the 5' RACE reads. The table lists about 300,000 distinct CDR3 sequences, about 10% of them singletons. This specimen consisted of CD4+ T cells sorted from PBMCs, obtained 5 days after the yellow fever booster vaccination. These receptors were collected from a man aged 18 to 30 who received the YFV17D yellow fever vaccine. The CDR3 runs from the conserved cysteine through the conserved F or W. The D gene is left open where the match is weak. The listing skips clone size in some rows; elsewhere it reads once, few, many or a size class.

j_gene: TRBJ2-5
v_gene: TRBV20-1
abundance: few
d_gene: -
CDR3nt: TGCAGTGCAAAACAAGAGACCCAGTACTTC
CDR3aa: CSAKQETQYF

j_gene: TRBJ2-1
v_gene: TRBV5-1
abundance: few
d_gene: -
CDR3nt: TGCGCCAGCAGCAATGCAGGGACCAATGAGCAGTTCTTC
CDR3aa: CASSNAGTNEQFF

j_gene: TRBJ2-5
v_gene: TRBV28
abundance: -
d_gene: TRBD1
CDR3nt: TGTGCCAGCAGTCAGACAGGGGTTCAAGAGACCCAGTACTTC
CDR3aa: CASSQTGVQETQYF

j_gene: TRBJ1-5
v_gene: TRBV12-3/TRBV12-4
abundance: -
d_gene: -
CDR3nt: TGTGCCAGCAGTTTCTGGGTGCAAAATCAGCCCCAGCATTTT
CDR3aa: CASSFWVQNQPQHF

j_gene: TRBJ1-1
v_gene: TRBV7-2
abundance: few
d_gene: -
CDR3nt: TGTGCCAGCAGCTTACTAGGGGTCACTGAAGCTTTCTTT
CDR3aa: CASSLLGVTEAFF

j_gene: TRBJ2-3
v_gene: TRBV5-1
abundance: -
d_gene: -
CDR3nt: TGCGCCAGCAGCTTGGGCGGGGGCTCTGTAGATACGCAGTATTTT
CDR3aa: CASSLGGGSVDTQYF

j_gene: TRBJ2-2
v_gene: TRBV9
abundance: -
d_gene: TRBD2
CDR3nt: TGTGCCAGCAGCTCACGGACTAGCGGGGCCCTCGGCGGGGAGCTGTTTTTT
CDR3aa: CASSSRTSGALGGELFF

j_gene: TRBJ2-1
v_gene: TRBV4-1
abundance: -
d_gene: TRBD2
CDR3nt: TGCGCCAGCAGCCAAGAATGGACTAGCGACTACAATGAGCAGTTCTTC
CDR3aa: CASSQEWTSDYNEQFF

j_gene: TRBJ1-4
v_gene: TRBV4-1
abundance: -
d_gene: -
CDR3nt: TGCGCCAGCAGCCAAGATTCTAGGGGTTTAGAAAAACTGTTTTTT
CDR3aa: CASSQDSRGLEKLFF

j_gene: TRBJ2-3
v_gene: TRBV9
abundance: few
d_gene: -
CDR3nt: TGTGCCAGCAGCGTTCGTCAGGGTAGCACAGATACGCAGTATTTT
CDR3aa: CASSVRQGSTDTQYF

j_gene: TRBJ2-1
v_gene: TRBV11-2
abundance: many
d_gene: -
CDR3nt: TGTGCCAGCAGTTTGGCCCTCTACAATGAGCAGTTCTTC
CDR3aa: CASSLALYNEQFF

j_gene: TRBJ2-7
v_gene: TRBV18
abundance: many
d_gene: -
CDR3nt: TGTGCCAGCTCACCAAGTAGTGTTTACGAGCAGTACTTC
CDR3aa: CASSPSSVYEQYF

j_gene: TRBJ2-3
v_gene: TRBV18
abundance: few
d_gene: TRBD2
CDR3nt: TGTGCCAGCTCACCACCTGGAACTAGCGGGGGTACAGATACGCAGTATTTT
CDR3aa: CASSPPGTSGGTDTQYF

j_gene: TRBJ1-5
v_gene: TRBV12-3/TRBV12-4
abundance: -
d_gene: TRBD1
CDR3nt: TGTGCCAGCAGAATCGCAGGGGGAAACAATCAGCCCCAGCATTTT
CDR3aa: CASRIAGGNNQPQHF

j_gene: TRBJ1-3
v_gene: TRBV7-2
abundance: -
d_gene: -
CDR3nt: TGTGCCAGCAGCCGACAGGAAAGCTCTGGAAACACCATATATTTT
CDR3aa: CASSRQESSGNTIYF

j_gene: TRBJ1-5
v_gene: TRBV19
abundance: few
d_gene: TRBD1
CDR3nt: TGTGCCAGTAGTATGACAGACAGGGCGCTTCGGCCCCAGCATTTT
CDR3aa: CASSMTDRALRPQHF

j_gene: TRBJ2-1
v_gene: TRBV7-2
abundance: many
d_gene: -
CDR3nt: TGTGCCAGCAGCTTAGTGGGGGATGAGCAGTTCTTC
CDR3aa: CASSLVGDEQFF

j_gene: TRBJ1-1
v_gene: TRBV29-1
abundance: many
d_gene: -
CDR3nt: TGCAGCGTTGGGACACTCTTGAACACTGAAGCTTTCTTT
CDR3aa: CSVGTLLNTEAFF

j_gene: TRBJ2-5
v_gene: TRBV5-1
abundance: many
d_gene: -
CDR3nt: TGCGCCAGCAGCTCTGGGGGGACCCAGTACTTC
CDR3aa: CASSSGGTQYF

j_gene: TRBJ2-3
v_gene: TRBV4-2
abundance: many
d_gene: TRBD1
CDR3nt: TGTGCCAGCAGCCAAGATGGACAGGGGACAGATACGCAGTATTTT
CDR3aa: CASSQDGQGTDTQYF

j_gene: TRBJ2-3
v_gene: TRBV5-4
abundance: -
d_gene: TRBD2
CDR3nt: TGTGCCAGCAGAGGGAGCGGGGGCACAGATACGCAGTATTTT
CDR3aa: CASRGSGGTDTQYF

j_gene: TRBJ2-3
v_gene: TRBV6-6
abundance: few
d_gene: -
CDR3nt: TGTGCCAGCAGTTACTCGCAGGGACCAGATACGCAGTATTTT
CDR3aa: CASSYSQGPDTQYF

j_gene: TRBJ2-5
v_gene: TRBV27
abundance: -
d_gene: TRBD1
CDR3nt: TGTGCCAGCAGTCCGAGGAGACAGGGATGGCAAGAGACCCAGTACTTC
CDR3aa: CASSPRRQGWQETQYF

j_gene: TRBJ1-2
v_gene: TRBV29-1
abundance: few
d_gene: TRBD1
CDR3nt: TGCAGCGTTAGGACAGGAGAATATGGCTACACCTTC
CDR3aa: CSVRTGEYGYTF

j_gene: TRBJ2-7
v_gene: TRBV11-2
abundance: few
d_gene: TRBD2
CDR3nt: TGTGCCAGCAGCTTAGGGACCGGGACTATCTACGAGCAGTACTTC
CDR3aa: CASSLGTGTIYEQYF

j_gene: TRBJ2-5
v_gene: TRBV2
abundance: -
d_gene: TRBD2
CDR3nt: TGTGCCAGCAGTTTTTGGCTAGCGGTGAAGACCCAGTACTTC
CDR3aa: CASSFWLAVKTQYF

j_gene: TRBJ2-4
v_gene: TRBV6-5
abundance: -
d_gene: -
CDR3nt: TGTGCCAGCACTTCACTAACAGGGAGGTCTAAAAACATTCAGTACTTC
CDR3aa: CASTSLTGRSKNIQYF

j_gene: TRBJ2-3
v_gene: TRBV11-2
abundance: few
d_gene: -
CDR3nt: TGTGCCAGCAGCTTCAGGGCCCCTCCGACCGATACGCAGTATTTT
CDR3aa: CASSFRAPPTDTQYF

j_gene: TRBJ2-5
v_gene: TRBV15
abundance: many
d_gene: TRBD2
CDR3nt: TGTGCCACCAGCAGGGCAGGACTAGCGGGAGCACAAGAGACCCAGTACTTC
CDR3aa: CATSRAGLAGAQETQYF

j_gene: TRBJ2-7
v_gene: TRBV7-2
abundance: few
d_gene: TRBD1
CDR3nt: TGTGCCAGCGGGACAGCCCTCGTTGGTGAGCAGTACTTC
CDR3aa: CASGTALVGEQYF

j_gene: TRBJ2-3
v_gene: TRBV5-8
abundance: many
d_gene: -
CDR3nt: TGTGCCAGCAGCCGACGCCAAGGGACAGATACGCAGTATTTT
CDR3aa: CASSRRQGTDTQYF

j_gene: TRBJ2-4
v_gene: TRBV7-8
abundance: many
d_gene: -
CDR3nt: TGTGCCAGCAGTTTGGGGCCCGCGGCCAAAAACATTCAGTACTTC
CDR3aa: CASSLGPAAKNIQYF

j_gene: TRBJ2-7
v_gene: TRBV4-2
abundance: -
d_gene: -
CDR3nt: TGTGCCAGCAGCCAACCGGACTTTAACTCCTACGAGCAGTACTTC
CDR3aa: CASSQPDFNSYEQYF

j_gene: TRBJ1-1
v_gene: TRBV7-8
abundance: -
d_gene: TRBD1
CDR3nt: TGTGCCAGCAGCCCTTTCGGGACAGGGGGAACTGAAGCTTTCTTT
CDR3aa: CASSPFGTGGTEAFF

j_gene: TRBJ1-3
v_gene: TRBV12-3/TRBV12-4
abundance: few
d_gene: -
CDR3nt: TGTGCCAGCAGTTTGGGGCGGCGGTTTAGCTCTGGAAACACCATATATTTT
CDR3aa: CASSLGRRFSSGNTIYF

j_gene: TRBJ2-3
v_gene: TRBV20-1
abundance: many
d_gene: TRBD2
CDR3nt: TGCAGTGCTAAACTAGCGGGGAACACAGATACGCAGTATTTT
CDR3aa: CSAKLAGNTDTQYF

j_gene: TRBJ2-7
v_gene: TRBV4-3
abundance: few
d_gene: TRBD1
CDR3nt: TGCGCCAGCAGCCAAGAACCGGGACAGGGTTACGAGCAGTACTTC
CDR3aa: CASSQEPGQGYEQYF

j_gene: TRBJ2-2
v_gene: TRBV5-1
abundance: -
d_gene: TRBD2
CDR3nt: TGCGCCAGCAGCTTGGCTGGCGGGGGGAACACCGGGGAGCTGTTTTTT
CDR3aa: CASSLAGGGNTGELFF

j_gene: TRBJ2-5
v_gene: TRBV7-2
abundance: few
d_gene: -
CDR3nt: TGTGCCAGCAGCTCGGACTGGGGGGTGAAGACCCAGTACTTC
CDR3aa: CASSSDWGVKTQYF

j_gene: TRBJ1-2
v_gene: TRBV18
abundance: -
d_gene: -
CDR3nt: TGTGCCAGCTCACCTCAGGAGTATTCTTATGGCTACACCTTC
CDR3aa: CASSPQEYSYGYTF

j_gene: TRBJ2-4
v_gene: TRBV7-3
abundance: many
d_gene: -
CDR3nt: TGTGCCAGCAGCCCAGTGGGGGGAACGAACATTCAGTACTTC
CDR3aa: CASSPVGGTNIQYF

j_gene: TRBJ1-1
v_gene: TRBV20-1
abundance: -
d_gene: -
CDR3nt: TGCAGTGCTACAGACGGGAACACTGAAGCTTTCTTT
CDR3aa: CSATDGNTEAFF

j_gene: TRBJ1-6
v_gene: TRBV20-1
abundance: -
d_gene: -
CDR3nt: TGCAGTGATAGTTTGGTACAGGGTGTACCCCTCCACTTT
CDR3aa: CSDSLVQGVPLHF

j_gene: TRBJ2-2
v_gene: TRBV5-1
abundance: -
d_gene: TRBD2
CDR3nt: TGCGCCAGCAGCTTAGCGGGGGGCTACGGGGAGCTGTTTTTT
CDR3aa: CASSLAGGYGELFF

j_gene: TRBJ2-4
v_gene: TRBV6-6
abundance: few
d_gene: -
CDR3nt: TGTGCCAGCAGTTTCGGGATAGCCAAAAACATTCAGTACTTC
CDR3aa: CASSFGIAKNIQYF

j_gene: TRBJ2-7
v_gene: TRBV29-1
abundance: many
d_gene: TRBD1
CDR3nt: TGCAGCGCGGGACAGGAGATCTCCTACGAGCAGTACTTC
CDR3aa: CSAGQEISYEQYF